The entry below describes one T cell receptor beta chain. A much larger clone differs from this one at a single base, so this may be a read error. Germline V CDR1 and CDR2: LGHNA, YNFKEQ. CDR3 size: 14 residues. A sample-barcoded 5' primer and a J-beta primer mix were used in a second PCR of roughly 6 to 11 cycles. Each CDR3 protein is one row after TCRdb ran MiXCR on the 5' RACE reads. Of roughly 800,000 distinct CDR3 sequences in the sample, roughly 64% were seen once. The data derive from a study of blood T cells in healthy people across ages. Sequencing was performed on blood. The clonotype comes from a man younger than 45 in good health. The V call is TRBV4-2, the J call TRBJ2-3; possibly TRBD2 for D (5 bases). The CDR3 spells CASGQDSSSDTQYF. The CDR3 DNA reads TGTGCCAGCGGCCAAGACTCTAGCTCCGATACGCAGTATTTT.